Below, one T cell receptor (beta chain) is given with its context. This specimen belongs to a study of CD8 T cells in Susac syndrome. Sequencing of TCR beta was performed on blood CD8+ T cells and on blood CD4+ T cells. Healthy donors constituted the control group, matched for age and sex. Bulk CD8+ and CD4+ cells came from magnetic negative isolation; CD8+ TEMRA by FACS. RNA was extracted with the RNeasy kit, and a quantity of about 0.45 to 1 ug was reverse transcribed using random hexamers. Amplification of TCR beta CDR3 spanned 54 Vbeta and 13 Jbeta via immunoSEQ multiplex PCR. TCRdb re-derived calls from the immunoSEQ multiplex PCR reads in MiXCR, one entry per CDR3 protein. The sample has tens of thousands of distinct CDR3 sequences, 93% seen once. Germline V gene data show CDR1 as MNHEY and CDR2 as SMNVEV (reference sequence). The CDR3 is 15 residues long. V shed 7 bases and J 1 base; nucleotides not matched to a gene: 4.

The sequenced sample consisted of CD8+ T cells from PBMCs. This clonotype was sampled from a human donor in good health. The genes are TRBV27 and TRBJ2-6; TRBD1 agrees at 7 bases. The DNA of the CDR3 is TGTGCCAGCAACCCACAGGGGTCTGGGGCCAACGTCCTGACTTTC. It translates to CASNPQGSGANVLTF.